This TCR beta chain originates from a study of T cells in Graves' hyperthyroidism and ophthalmopathy. Findings and limits, study-wide: The model anticipated ophthalmopathy a median around six months pre-onset.

The CDR3 has 13 amino acids. V was pared by 1 base and J by 5 bases, with 7 bases between. It was RNA transcripts that yielded the amplified TCR beta CDR3 regions. The TCR CDR3 was amplified in a first-round RT-PCR using the HTBI primer set. TCRdb re-analysed the multiplex PCR reads in MiXCR, keeping a single row per CDR3 protein. The sample includes 550,000 to 700,000 distinct CDR3 sequences, 14% to 15% of them seen just once. PBMCs were collected from an approximately 10 ml volume of fresh peripheral blood. This clonotype was detected many times. Its antigen is unidentified. The J gene is TRBJ2-3, the V gene TRBV12-3 or TRBV12-4; D unclear. The sample comprised blood. The TCR comes from a woman in her forties with Graves' ophthalmopathy. The CDR3 loop is CASSLVAGDTQYF. The DNA of the CDR3 is TGTGCCAGCAGTTTAGTGGCCGGAGATACGCAGTATTTT.